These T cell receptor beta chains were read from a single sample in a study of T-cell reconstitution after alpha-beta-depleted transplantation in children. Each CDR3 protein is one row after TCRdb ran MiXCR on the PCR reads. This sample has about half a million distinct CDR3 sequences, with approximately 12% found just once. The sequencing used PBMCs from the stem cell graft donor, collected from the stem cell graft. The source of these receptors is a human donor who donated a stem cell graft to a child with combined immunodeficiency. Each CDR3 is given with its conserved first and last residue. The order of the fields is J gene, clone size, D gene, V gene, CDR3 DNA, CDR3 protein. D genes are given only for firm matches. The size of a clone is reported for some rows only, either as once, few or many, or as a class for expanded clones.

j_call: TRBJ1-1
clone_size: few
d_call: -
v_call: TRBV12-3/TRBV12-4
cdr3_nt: TGTGCCAGCAGGATTGGCCTCCCCAGGGAAATGAACACTGAAGCTTTCTTT
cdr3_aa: CASRIGLPREMNTEAFF

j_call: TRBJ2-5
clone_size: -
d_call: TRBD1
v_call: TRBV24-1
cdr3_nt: TGTGCCACCAGTGATTCGACCCCCGGACAGGGGGCTAGGGGGACCCAGTACTTC
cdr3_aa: CATSDSTPGQGARGTQYF

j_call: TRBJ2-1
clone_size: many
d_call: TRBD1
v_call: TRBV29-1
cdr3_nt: TGCAGCGTTGCACAGGGGGGAAGCTCCTACAATGAGCAGTTCTTC
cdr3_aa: CSVAQGGSSYNEQFF

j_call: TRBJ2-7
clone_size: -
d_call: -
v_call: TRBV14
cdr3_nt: TGTGCCAGCAGCCCTGTACAGGACTACGAGCAGTACTTC
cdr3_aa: CASSPVQDYEQYF

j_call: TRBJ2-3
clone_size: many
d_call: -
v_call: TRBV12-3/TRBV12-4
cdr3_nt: TGTGCCAGCAGTTTAGACCTAGCCGGGGCAGATACGCAGTATTTT
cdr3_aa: CASSLDLAGADTQYF

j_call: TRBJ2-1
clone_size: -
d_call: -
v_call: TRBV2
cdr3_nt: TGTGCCAGCATCACCAGGGGTTGGTATAGCAATGAGCAGTTCTTC
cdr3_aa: CASITRGWYSNEQFF

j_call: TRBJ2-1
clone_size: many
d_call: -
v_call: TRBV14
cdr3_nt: TGTGCCAGCAGCCAAGATAGGGGAACCTCCTACAATGAGCAGTTCTTC
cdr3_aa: CASSQDRGTSYNEQFF

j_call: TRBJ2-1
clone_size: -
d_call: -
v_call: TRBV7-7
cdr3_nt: TGTGCTAGCAGCCCCCCCGGGGCGGGGATGTACAATGAGCAGTTCTTC
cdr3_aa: CASSPPGAGMYNEQFF

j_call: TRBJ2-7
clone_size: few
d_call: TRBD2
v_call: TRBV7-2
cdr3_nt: TGTGCCAGCTCAACGACTAGCGGGGCCTACGAGCAGTACTTC
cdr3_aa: CASSTTSGAYEQYF

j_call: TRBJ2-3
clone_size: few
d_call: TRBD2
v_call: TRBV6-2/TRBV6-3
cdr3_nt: TGTGCCAGCAGTTACTCCGCTAGCGGGTCGACGCCGGATACGCAGTATTTT
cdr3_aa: CASSYSASGSTPDTQYF

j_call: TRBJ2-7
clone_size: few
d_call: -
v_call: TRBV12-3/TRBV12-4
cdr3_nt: TGTGCCAGCGCCACAGGGAGCTGGGACTACGAGCAGTACTTC
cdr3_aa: CASATGSWDYEQYF

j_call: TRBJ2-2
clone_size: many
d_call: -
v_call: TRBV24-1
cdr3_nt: TGTGCCACCACAGTACCTGGAGGCACCGGGGAGCTGTTTTTT
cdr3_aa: CATTVPGGTGELFF

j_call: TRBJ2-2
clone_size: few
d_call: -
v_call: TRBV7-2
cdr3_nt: TGTGCCAGCAGCTCTCGTAGCGGAGACACCGGGGAGCTGTTTTTT
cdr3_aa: CASSSRSGDTGELFF

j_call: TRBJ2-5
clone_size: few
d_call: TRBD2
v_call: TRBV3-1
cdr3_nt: TGTGCCAGCAGCCCCCCGGGGGGTGTGACCCAGTACTTC
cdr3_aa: CASSPPGGVTQYF

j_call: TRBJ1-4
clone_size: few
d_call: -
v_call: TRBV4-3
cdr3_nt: TGCGCCAGCAGCCAAGATACGCTTCGTCGGGGGGAAAAACTGTTTTTT
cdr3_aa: CASSQDTLRRGEKLFF

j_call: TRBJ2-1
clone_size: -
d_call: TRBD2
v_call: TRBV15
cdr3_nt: TGTGCCACCAGCAGAGGCGGTGGTTGGCGGGGGAGCTACAATGAGCAGTTCTTC
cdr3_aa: CATSRGGGWRGSYNEQFF

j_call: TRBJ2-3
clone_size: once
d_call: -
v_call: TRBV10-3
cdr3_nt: TGTGCCATCGGAAAAGATACGCAGTATTTT
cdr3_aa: CAIGKDTQYF

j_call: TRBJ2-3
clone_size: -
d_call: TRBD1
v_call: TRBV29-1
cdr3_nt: TGCAGCGTTGAAGAAGGGGGCCCAGATACGCAGTATTTT
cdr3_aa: CSVEEGGPDTQYF

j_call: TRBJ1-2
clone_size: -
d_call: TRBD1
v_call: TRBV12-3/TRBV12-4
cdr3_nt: TGTGCCAGCAGTAAACGACAGGGTCGGAATGGCTACACCTTC
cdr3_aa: CASSKRQGRNGYTF

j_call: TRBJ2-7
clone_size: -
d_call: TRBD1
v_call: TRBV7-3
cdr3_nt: TGTGCCAGCAGCTCACCTCTCCCGGGACAGGGGTACGAGCAGTACTTC
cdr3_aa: CASSSPLPGQGYEQYF

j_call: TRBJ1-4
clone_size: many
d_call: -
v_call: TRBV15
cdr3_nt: TGTGCCACCAGCAGAGCACAGGGAGGAGGTGAAAAACTGTTTTTT
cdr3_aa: CATSRAQGGGEKLFF

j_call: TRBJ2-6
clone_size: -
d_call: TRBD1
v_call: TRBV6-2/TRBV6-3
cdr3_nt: TGTGCCAGCAGTTATGATCGGGACAGGGGTGCCTCTGGGGCCAACGTCCTGACTTTC
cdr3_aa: CASSYDRDRGASGANVLTF

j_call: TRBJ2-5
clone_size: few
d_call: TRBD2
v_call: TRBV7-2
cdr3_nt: TGTGCCAGCAGCTTATCGGCTAGCGGGATACAAGAGACCCAGTACTTC
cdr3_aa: CASSLSASGIQETQYF

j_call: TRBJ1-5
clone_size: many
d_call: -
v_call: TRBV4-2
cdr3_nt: TGTGCCAGCAGCCAAGATTTGAGCAATCAGCCCCAGCATTTT
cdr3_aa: CASSQDLSNQPQHF

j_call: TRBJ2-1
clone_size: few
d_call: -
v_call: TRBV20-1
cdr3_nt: TGCAGTGCTAGAGATCTAAGGCAACCCTACAATGAGCAGTTCTTC
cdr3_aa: CSARDLRQPYNEQFF

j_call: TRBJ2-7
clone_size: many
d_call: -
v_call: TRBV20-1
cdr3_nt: TGCAGTGCTAGCACCAGCGGGCTTATTCCCCACGAGCAGTACTTC
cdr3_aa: CSASTSGLIPHEQYF

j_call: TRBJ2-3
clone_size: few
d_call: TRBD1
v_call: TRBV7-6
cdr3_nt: TGTGCCAGCAGCTCACGGGTTCCGACAGGGAATGCAGATACGCAGTATTTT
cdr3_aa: CASSSRVPTGNADTQYF

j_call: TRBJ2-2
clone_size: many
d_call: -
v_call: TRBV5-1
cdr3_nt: TGCGCCAGCAGCGCAAGACTAGGGTCCGGGGAGCTGTTTTTT
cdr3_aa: CASSARLGSGELFF

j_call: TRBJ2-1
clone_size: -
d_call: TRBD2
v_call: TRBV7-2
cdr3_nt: TGTGCCAGCAGCTTAATGGACAGAGGCATGACTAGCGGGGTCGCCTGGAACAATGAGCAGTTCTTC
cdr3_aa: CASSLMDRGMTSGVAWNNEQFF

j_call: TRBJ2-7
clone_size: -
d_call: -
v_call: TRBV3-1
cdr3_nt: TGTGCCAGCAGCCAGTTACGGTCCTACGAGCAGTACTTC
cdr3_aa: CASSQLRSYEQYF

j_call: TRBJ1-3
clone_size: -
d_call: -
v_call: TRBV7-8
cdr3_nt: TGTGCCAGCAGCTTAATGGTTTCCTCTGGAAACACCATATATTTT
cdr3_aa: CASSLMVSSGNTIYF

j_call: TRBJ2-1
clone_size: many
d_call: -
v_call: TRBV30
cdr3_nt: TGTGCCTGGATTCCAGGGGAACATGAGCAGTTCTTC
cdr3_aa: CAWIPGEHEQFF

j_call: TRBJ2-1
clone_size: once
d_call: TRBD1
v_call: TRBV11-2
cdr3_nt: TGTGCCAGCAGCCACGACAGGGTTGACAGGGGAGGCTACAATGAGCAGTTCTTC
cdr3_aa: CASSHDRVDRGGYNEQFF

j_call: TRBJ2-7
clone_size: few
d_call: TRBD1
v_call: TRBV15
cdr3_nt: TGTGCCACCAGCACTATCGACAGGGCTACGAGGCAGTACTTC
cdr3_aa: CATSTIDRATRQYF

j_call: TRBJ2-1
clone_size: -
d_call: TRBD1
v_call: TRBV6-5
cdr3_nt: TGTGCCAGCAGTTACCGGGACAGAGACAATGAGCAGTTCTTC
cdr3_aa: CASSYRDRDNEQFF

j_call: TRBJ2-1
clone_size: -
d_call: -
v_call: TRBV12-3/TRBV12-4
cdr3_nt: TGTGCCAGCCGACGGGCAGGGGGGGCGTACAATGAGCAGTTCTTC
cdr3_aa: CASRRAGGAYNEQFF

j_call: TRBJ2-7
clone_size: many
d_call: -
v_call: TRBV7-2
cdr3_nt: TGTGCCAGCAGCGCCACCTACTCCTACGAGCAGTACTTC
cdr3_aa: CASSATYSYEQYF

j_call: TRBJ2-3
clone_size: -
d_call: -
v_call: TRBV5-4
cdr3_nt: TGTGCCAGCAGCTGGAGGCACGGAGACACAGATACGCAGTATTTT
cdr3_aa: CASSWRHGDTDTQYF

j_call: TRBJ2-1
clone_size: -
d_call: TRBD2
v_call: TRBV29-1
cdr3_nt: TGCAGCGCCCCTGCGGGAGTGATGAATGAGCAGTTCTTC
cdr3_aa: CSAPAGVMNEQFF

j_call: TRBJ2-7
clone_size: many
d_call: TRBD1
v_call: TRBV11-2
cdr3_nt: TGTGCCAGCAGCGTGGACAGGGGGGGGAGCTACGAGCAGTACTTC
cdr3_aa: CASSVDRGGSYEQYF

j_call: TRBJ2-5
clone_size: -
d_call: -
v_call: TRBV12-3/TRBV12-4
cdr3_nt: TGTGCCAGCAGTTACGGCCACCAAGAGACCCAGTACTTC
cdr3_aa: CASSYGHQETQYF

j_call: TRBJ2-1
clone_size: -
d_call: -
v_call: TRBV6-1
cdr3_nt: TGTGCCAGCAATCGGCAGAGCTCCTACAATGAGCAGTTCTTC
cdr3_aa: CASNRQSSYNEQFF

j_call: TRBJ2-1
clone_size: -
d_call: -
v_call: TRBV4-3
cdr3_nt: TGCGCCAGCAGCCAAGATAGGGCCTTCTACAATGAGCAGTTCTTC
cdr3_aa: CASSQDRAFYNEQFF

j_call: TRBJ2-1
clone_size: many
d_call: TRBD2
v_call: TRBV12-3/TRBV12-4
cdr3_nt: TGTGCCAGCAGTTTTAGCGGGAGGGCCGCGTTCTTC
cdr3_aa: CASSFSGRAAFF

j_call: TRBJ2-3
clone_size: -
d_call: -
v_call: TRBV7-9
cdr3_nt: TGTGCCAGCAGCGCGAGATGGGGGGCGGGCACAGATACGCAGTATTTT
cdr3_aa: CASSARWGAGTDTQYF

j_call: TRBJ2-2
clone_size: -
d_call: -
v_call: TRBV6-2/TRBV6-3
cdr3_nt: TGTGCCAGCGGTATTTCAGACACCGGGGAGCTGTTTTTT
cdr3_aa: CASGISDTGELFF

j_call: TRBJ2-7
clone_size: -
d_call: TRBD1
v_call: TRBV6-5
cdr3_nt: TGTGCCAGCAGTTACTCGGGACAGTTCTCCTACGAGCAGTACTTC
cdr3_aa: CASSYSGQFSYEQYF

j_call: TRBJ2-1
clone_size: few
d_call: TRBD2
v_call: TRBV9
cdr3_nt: TGTGCCAGCAGCGTAGTCACGGGGGGGGAAAATGAGCAGTTCTTC
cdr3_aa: CASSVVTGGENEQFF

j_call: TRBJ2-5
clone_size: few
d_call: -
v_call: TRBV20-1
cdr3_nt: TGCAGTGCCGCTCCCTTGGTGGTGGGGGAAGAGACCCAGTACTTC
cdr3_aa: CSAAPLVVGEETQYF

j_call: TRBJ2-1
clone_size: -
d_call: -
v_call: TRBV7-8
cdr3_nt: TGTGCCAGCAGCTTAATGGGGAACTCCTACAATGAGCAGTTCTTC
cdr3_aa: CASSLMGNSYNEQFF

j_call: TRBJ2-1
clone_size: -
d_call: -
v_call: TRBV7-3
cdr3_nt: TGTGCCAGCAGCTCACGAGGAAGTGAGCAGTTCTTC
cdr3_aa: CASSSRGSEQFF